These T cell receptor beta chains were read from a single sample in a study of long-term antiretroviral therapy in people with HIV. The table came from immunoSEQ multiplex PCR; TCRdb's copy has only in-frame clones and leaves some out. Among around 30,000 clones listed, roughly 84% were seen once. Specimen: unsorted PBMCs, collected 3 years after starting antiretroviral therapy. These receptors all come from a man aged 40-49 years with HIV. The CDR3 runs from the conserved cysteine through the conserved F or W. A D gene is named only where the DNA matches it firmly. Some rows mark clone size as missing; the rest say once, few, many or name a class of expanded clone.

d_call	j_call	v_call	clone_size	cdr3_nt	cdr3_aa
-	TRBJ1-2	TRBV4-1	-	TGCGCCAGCAGCCAAGGACAGACCACTAACTATGGCTACACCTTC	CASSQGQTTNYGYTF
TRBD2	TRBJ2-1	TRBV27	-	TGTGCCAGCAGTTTAAAAGGGACTAGCGGGAGGAGGTACAATGAGCAGTTCTTC	CASSLKGTSGRRYNEQFF
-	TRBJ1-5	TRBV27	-	TGTGCCAGCAGTTTATCAGGGGCGGAGAATCAGCCCCAGCATTTT	CASSLSGAENQPQHF
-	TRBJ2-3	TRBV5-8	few	TGTGCCAGCAGCTTGTACAGGGATAGCACAGATACGCAGTATTTT	CASSLYRDSTDTQYF
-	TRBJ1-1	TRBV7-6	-	TGTGCCAGCAGCTTAGCGGAGGTTCGCACTGAAGCTTTCTTT	CASSLAEVRTEAFF
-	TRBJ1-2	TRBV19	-	TGTGCCAGTACCAAAGATATACAGTTAATGACGGGCTATGGCTACACCTTC	CASTKDIQLMTGYGYTF
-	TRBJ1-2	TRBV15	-	TGTGCCACCAGCAGCAATGGGGGCGTGGGGGGCTACACCTTC	CATSSNGGVGGYTF
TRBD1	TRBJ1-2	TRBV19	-	TGTGCCAGTAGTATGGGCAGGGGGTATGGCTACACCTTC	CASSMGRGYGYTF
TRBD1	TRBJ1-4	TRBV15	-	TGTGCCACCAGCACCTATACAGGGGGCGGTGAAAAACTGTTTTTT	CATSTYTGGGEKLFF
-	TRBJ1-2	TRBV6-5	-	TGTGCCAGCAGTCGCGGACCGGGCCCTGGGTCTGGCTACACCTTC	CASSRGPGPGSGYTF